The next 25 T cell receptor beta chains were all read from a single sample in a study of blood T cell repertoires in COVID-19 (dated by TCRdb to between 2020 and 2021). The receptor library was made with the immunoSEQ multiplex PCR assay. Held by TCRdb, this immuneACCESS table contains in-frame sequences only and omits some clones. Under half of the omission traces to an unresolved V gene where checked; the cause of the rest is unknown. Counted in this sample were around 30,000 clones; 65% to 70% of them appeared once. The ten top clones hold less than 20% of the sample. Sequencing was done on a sample of peripheral blood. The receptor source for this set is a human donor in a cohort sampled during active COVID-19.

J is TRBJ2-1 and V is TRBV10-2; TRBD2 matches 11 bases. Losses at the gene ends were 6 bases for V and 5 bases for J; bases not matched to a gene: 6. CDR1 WSHSY and CDR2 SAAADI come from the germline V gene. The CDR3 totals 15 residues. DNA for the CDR3: TGCGCCAGCAGAGATAGCGGGGGGGCCCACAATGAGCAGTTCTTC. It yields the protein CASRDSGGAHNEQFF.

The chain employs TRBV13 and TRBJ1-2, with a weak D call TRBD1 (5 bases). Germline V gives CDR1 PRHDT, CDR2 FYEKMQ (reference sequence). This CDR3 has 15 amino acids. V was pared by 0 bases and J by 7 bases, with 15 bases between. The chain's CDR3 is CASSLGGTEDPGYTF. CDR3 DNA sequence: TGTGCCAGCAGCTTAGGCGGGACTGAGGACCCTGGCTACACCTTC. Looking up the rest from reference TRBV13 and TRBJ1-2 gives the full variable domain: AAGVIQSPRHLIKEKRETATLKCYPIPRHDTVYWYQQGPGQDPQFLISFYEKMQSDKGSIPDRFSAQQFSDYHSELNMSSLELGDSALYFCASSLGGTEDPGYTFGSGTRLTVV.

V usage is TRBV11-2 and J usage is TRBJ2-3, with D tentatively TRBD1 (5 bases). The CDR3 has 16 amino acids. Trimming took 0 bases from V and 2 from J, leaving 12 bases between them. From germline, CDR1 is SGHAT and CDR2 FQNNGV. The CDR3 nucleotides are TGTGCCAGCAGCTTAGAGGGGCCTCCCTTCACAGATACGCAGTATTTT. Its translation: CASSLEGPPFTDTQYF.

J is TRBJ1-6 and V is TRBV4-1, with 8 bases lining up with TRBD1. Trimming took 1 base from V and 10 from J; bases not matched to a gene: 3. CDR1 MGHRA and CDR2 YSYEKL come from the germline V gene. CDR3 length equals 14 residues. CDR3: CASSQVTGGSPLHF. The CDR3 coding sequence is TGCGCCAGCAGCCAAGTCACAGGGGGATCACCCCTCCACTTT.

V gene TRBV29-1 combines with J gene TRBJ1-2; no reliable D call. CDR3 length: 11 residues. CDR1 and CDR2 from the germline V gene are SQVTM and ANQGSEA. V gave up 7 bases and J gave up 7 bases, with 13 bases separating them. This CDR3 is CSALKGGGYTF. In DNA form, the CDR3 reads TGCAGCGCCCTAAAAGGCGGTGGCTACACCTTC. Based on the CDR3 plus reference TRBV29-1 and TRBJ1-2, the full variable domain is SAVISQKPSRDICQRGTSLTIQCQVDSQVTMMFWYRQQPGQSLTLIATANQGSEATYESGFVIDKFPISRPNLTFSTLTVSNMSPEDSSIYLCSALKGGGYTFGSGTRLTVV.

The chain combines TRBV9 with TRBJ1-6; 7 positions match TRBD1. Germline V CDR1 and CDR2: SGDLS, YYNGEE. This CDR3 region has 17 residues. Trimming cost V 4 bases and J 2 bases; bases outside gene matches: 9. CDR3 amino acids: CASSPGGGAAYNSPLHF. The CDR3, as DNA: TGTGCCAGCAGCCCGGGAGGGGGCGCAGCCTATAATTCACCCCTCCACTTT.

In this sample, this clone turned up a few times. The V and J genes are TRBV7-8 and TRBJ1-2; 7 bases fit TRBD1. Germline V gives CDR1 SGHVS, CDR2 FQNEAQ. Trimming took 4 bases from V and 4 from J; bases not matched to a gene: 6. This CDR3 contains 14 residues. The CDR3 bases are TGTGCCAGCAGCTCGACAGGGACGGGCTATGGCTACACCTTC. It is translated as CASSSTGTGYGYTF.

The V gene is TRBV28, the J gene TRBJ1-6; D remains unclear. V gave up 8 bases and J gave up 10 bases, with 15 bases separating them. The CDR3 runs 13 residues. The germline CDR1 and CDR2 sequences are MDHEN and SYDVKM. The CDR3 sequence is CASGSDNWSPLHF. In nucleotides, the CDR3 is TGTGCCAGCGGCTCAGATAATTGGTCACCCCTCCACTTT.

This clone appeared a single time. J is TRBJ1-2 and V is TRBV30, with 9 positions matching TRBD1. CDR3 size: 13 residues. Unmatched junction bases numbered 5, after V lost 1 base and J lost 8 bases. The V gene's germline CDR1 is GTSNPN and CDR2 SVGIG (reference sequence). The CDR3: CAWSETGGDGYTF. In nucleotides, the CDR3 is TGTGCCTGGAGTGAGACAGGGGGTGACGGCTACACCTTC.

The chain couples TRBV18 to TRBJ2-2, with 7 bases that match TRBD2. The ends lost 5 bases at V and 4 bases at J; junction bases unmatched: 4. Germline V lookup: CDR1 KGHSH, CDR2 LQKENI. The CDR3 runs to 14 residues. This CDR3 reads CASSTLASTGELFF. The CDR3 nucleotides read TGTGCCAGCTCAACACTAGCGAGCACCGGGGAGCTGTTTTTT. The variable domain in full, with the rest retrieved from reference TRBV18 and TRBJ2-2, is NAGVMQNPRHLVRRRGQEARLRCSPMKGHSHVYWYRQLPEEGLKFMVYLQKENIIDESGMPKERFSAEFPKEGPSILRIQQVVRGDSAAYFCASSTLASTGELFFGEGSRLTVL.

The chain links TRBV6-5 to TRBJ2-2; TRBD1 matches 9 bases. The V segment lost 6 bases and the J segment 1 base; nucleotides outside the gene matches: 3. CDR3 length: 15 amino acids. The germline V gene encodes CDR1 MNHEY and CDR2 SVGAGI. The CDR3 loop reads CASRRTGVNTGELFF. As DNA, the CDR3 is TGTGCCAGCAGGCGGACAGGGGTGAACACCGGGGAGCTGTTTTTT.

This chain connects TRBV5-4 to TRBJ1-2; D remains ambiguous. Germline values: CDR1 SGHNT, CDR2 YYREEE (reference sequence). The CDR3 covers 13 residues. Trimming removed 4 bases at V and 3 bases at J, with 10 bases between. The CDR3, as DNA: TGTGCCAGCAGCGAAGAGAGAGACTATGGCTACACCTTC. Residues: CASSEERDYGYTF.

The genes are TRBV7-3 and TRBJ1-2, with 9 bases matching TRBD1. CDR1 SGHTA and CDR2 FQGTGA come from the germline V gene. The junction had 1 base not matched to a gene; V was cut back by 4 bases and J by 4 bases. The CDR3 runs to 13 residues. The chain's CDR3 is CASSSTGGYGYTF. Here the CDR3 DNA reads TGTGCCAGCAGCTCGACAGGGGGCTATGGCTACACCTTC.

This chain links TRBV27 with TRBJ1-4; 9 nucleotides line up with TRBD1. This CDR3 comprises 18 residues. V lost 4 bases and J lost 7; bases outside the gene matches: 16. The germline V gene has CDR1 MNHEY and CDR2 SMNVEV (reference sequence). In DNA, the CDR3 is TGTGCCAGCAGTTCCCGTATTCGTGAGGACAGGGGAACTGAAAAACTGTTTTTT. Amino acid sequence: CASSSRIREDRGTEKLFF.

The V call is TRBV15, the J call TRBJ1-5, with 9 bases matching TRBD1. V shed 3 bases, J shed 6 bases, and the junction held 9 bases outside the gene matches. The CDR3 is 16 amino acids. From germline, CDR1 is LNHNV and CDR2 YYDKDF (reference sequence). The DNA of the CDR3 is TGTGCCACCAGCAGGTCCGGGACAGGGAACTTTCAGCCCCAGCATTTT. It codes for CATSRSGTGNFQPQHF.

V usage is TRBV5-4 and J usage is TRBJ2-1; 11 nucleotides line up with TRBD2. Germline V lookup: CDR1 SGHNT, CDR2 YYREEE (reference sequence). V gave up 4 bases and J gave up 14 bases; unmatched junction bases: 5. The CDR3 has 12 amino acids. The chain's CDR3 is CASSPLAGEEFF. CDR3 coding DNA: TGTGCCAGCAGCCCACTAGCGGGGGAGGAGTTCTTC.

The chain recombines TRBV18 with TRBJ2-7; no definite D call. CDR1 KGHSH and CDR2 LQKENI come from the germline V gene. CDR3 size: 14 residues. The V gene lost 3 bases and the J gene lost 1 base, with 10 bases spanning the gap. CDR3 residues: CASSPLGRSYEQYF. The CDR3 coding sequence is TGTGCCAGCTCACCCCTCGGCAGGTCCTACGAGCAGTACTTC.

The chain uses TRBV5-5 and TRBJ2-1, with 12 bases matching TRBD2. V shed 4 bases and J 1 base; nucleotides not matched to a gene: 6. The CDR3 runs 17 residues. CDR1 and CDR2 (germline): SGHKS, YYEKEE (reference sequence). CDR3 protein: CASSQRLAGVSYNEQFF. The CDR3 bases are TGTGCCAGCAGCCAAAGACTAGCGGGGGTTTCCTACAATGAGCAGTTCTTC.

This clone has only one observation. The DNA for the CDR3 is TGCGCCAGCAGTGAGTCGAGCCGGAGCGATGGCTACACCTTC. Protein sequence: CASSESSRSDGYTF. The chain recombines TRBV10-2 with TRBJ1-2; D gene uncertain. From germline, CDR1 is WSHSY and CDR2 SAAADI. CDR3 length: 14 amino acids. The V end was cut by 0 bases, the J end by 6 bases, with 11 bases between.

The chain recombines TRBV6-2 or TRBV6-3 with TRBJ2-2; D unclear. Germline loops: CDR1 MNHEY, CDR2 SVGEGT. Trimming took off 0 bases at V and 3 bases at J, with 5 bases between the two ends. The CDR3 is 14 amino acids. The CDR3, as DNA: TGTGCCAGCAGTTACTCGTTAGACACCGGGGAGCTGTTTTTT. Translation gives CASSYSLDTGELFF.

The chain employs TRBV4-3 and TRBJ1-1; the D gene is possibly TRBD1 (5 bases). The germline V gene encodes CDR1 LGHNA and CDR2 YSLEER. The ends were cut back, 2 bases at V and 5 bases at J, with 12 bases in the middle. The CDR3 covers 14 residues. In nucleotides, the CDR3 is TGCGCCAGCAGCCAAAATATAGGGGTGACTGAAGCTTTCTTT. Translation gives CASSQNIGVTEAFF.

Only a few counts were recorded for this clone. The chain uses TRBV7-6 and TRBJ2-2; D possibly corresponds to TRBD1 (6 bases). Germline CDR1 reads SGHVS; CDR2 reads FNYEAQ. The CDR3 contains 16 residues. Trimming removed 0 bases at V and 4 bases at J, with 12 bases between. Here the CDR3 reads CASSLAAGQITGELFF. In nucleotides, the CDR3 is TGTGCCAGCAGCTTAGCGGCCGGACAGATCACCGGGGAGCTGTTTTTT.

This chain connects TRBV7-8 to TRBJ1-1; 9 bases fit TRBD1. CDR1 and CDR2 (germline): SGHVS, FQNEAQ. The CDR3 is made up of 15 amino acids. V was pared by 5 bases and J by 5 bases, with 9 bases of the junction left unmatched. In DNA form, the CDR3 reads TGTGCCAGCAGCAATCCTTACAGGGGGCGGACTGAAGCTTTCTTT. Its translation: CASSNPYRGRTEAFF.

The chain recombines TRBV23-1 with TRBJ2-1, with TRBD2 matching over 7 bases. TRBV23-1 is an open reading frame whose function is uncertain. V lost 4 bases and J lost 4; bases outside the gene matches: 1. The CDR3 covers 13 residues. The CDR3 region is CASSRGGYNEQFF. The CDR3 bases are TGCGCCAGCAGTCGGGGGGGATACAATGAGCAGTTCTTC.

In its sample, this clone was seen many times. V is TRBV4-2 and J is TRBJ1-2; no clear D. Between the trimmed V and J ends, which lost 0 bases and 7 bases, there was a span of 18 bases. From germline, CDR1 is LGHNA and CDR2 YNFKEQ. The length of the CDR3 is 16 residues. The CDR3 sequence is CASSQERGRLGGGYTF. Here the CDR3 DNA reads TGTGCCAGCAGCCAAGAACGAGGGAGGCTAGGTGGTGGCTACACCTTC.